These T cell receptor beta chains were read from a single sample in a study of metastatic and nonmetastatic thyroid tumors. TCRdb redid the clone calls on the PCR reads using MiXCR. The data show some 25,000 clones, more than 20% seen once. Input material: blood. These TCRs come from a male donor with papillary thyroid cancer or a benign thyroid nodule (not recorded which). Some clones in this sample may be carry-over from other donors' samples. Each CDR3 is given with its conserved first and last residue. A D gene is named only where the DNA matches it firmly. Some rows have no size entry. The others give once, few or many, or a class for an expanded clone.

J,size,V,D,CDR3,DNA
TRBJ2-3,many,TRBV7-2,TRBD2,CASSITSGSSTDTQYF,TGTGCCAGCAGCATTACTAGCGGGAGTAGCACAGATACGCAGTATTTT
TRBJ1-2,.,TRBV6-1,.,CAIGSQRRNGYTF,TGTGCCATCGGGAGTCAGCGCCGCAATGGCTACACCTTC
TRBJ2-7,.,TRBV11-3,.,CASSPGGTDPYEQYF,TGTGCCAGCAGCCCTGGCGGGACGGACCCCTACGAGCAGTACTTC
TRBJ2-7,many,TRBV20-1,.,CSATYPGPPGGQYF,TGCAGTGCTACCTACCCGGGACCACCAGGAGGGCAGTACTTC
TRBJ2-7,.,TRBV7-2,TRBD2,CASSFAQSGMGYEQYF,TGTGCCAGCAGCTTCGCCCAGAGCGGGATGGGTTACGAGCAGTACTTC
TRBJ1-5,.,TRBV20-1,.,CSARDTQGNQPQHF,TGCAGTGCTAGAGATACGCAGGGTAATCAGCCCCAGCATTTT
TRBJ2-3,.,TRBV6-5,.,CASSYLQGGSDTQYF,TGTGCCAGCAGTTACTTACAGGGGGGGAGCGATACGCAGTATTTT
TRBJ1-2,many,TRBV24-1,.,CATSDSSRAGFSGYTF,TGTGCCACCAGTGATTCAAGCAGGGCTGGGTTCTCTGGCTACACCTTC
TRBJ2-7,many,TRBV19,.,CASSIELESDEQYF,TGTGCCAGTAGTATTGAGCTGGAGTCGGACGAGCAGTACTTC
TRBJ1-1,medium-sized,TRBV5-1,.,CASSRQDHMNTEAFF,TGCGCCAGCAGTAGACAGGACCACATGAACACTGAAGCTTTCTTT